One sample yielded the 2 T cell receptor beta chains listed below, sequenced in a study of blood T cell dynamics during melanoma immunotherapy. The time point denotes: week 3, after first cycle of checkpoint inhibitor. The table came from immunoSEQ multiplex PCR; TCRdb's copy has only in-frame clones and leaves some out. The repertoire has about 28,000 clones, over 80% of them found once; the top ten carry about a tenth. Sequenced material: blood, taken from a patient treated with checkpoint blockade. These TCRs come from a human donor with melanoma.

The chain recombines TRBV2 with TRBJ1-3, with unresolved D. The CDR3 consists of 15 residues. CDR1 and CDR2 (germline): SNHLY, FYNNEI. V was pared by 6 bases and J by 0 bases, with 12 bases between. The CDR3 DNA reads TGTGCCAGCAGGGCCGGGATTTTCTCTGGAAACACCATATATTTT. It translates to CASRAGIFSGNTIYF.

This chain connects TRBV5-6 to TRBJ2-1; 10 bases fit TRBD2. This CDR3 is built from 14 residues. V was pared by 2 bases and J by 7 bases, with 3 bases of the junction left unmatched. CDR1 SGHDT and CDR2 YYEEEE come from the germline V gene. The CDR3 sequence is CASSLIAGGNEQFF. The CDR3 coding sequence is TGTGCCAGCAGCTTAATAGCGGGGGGTAATGAGCAGTTCTTC.